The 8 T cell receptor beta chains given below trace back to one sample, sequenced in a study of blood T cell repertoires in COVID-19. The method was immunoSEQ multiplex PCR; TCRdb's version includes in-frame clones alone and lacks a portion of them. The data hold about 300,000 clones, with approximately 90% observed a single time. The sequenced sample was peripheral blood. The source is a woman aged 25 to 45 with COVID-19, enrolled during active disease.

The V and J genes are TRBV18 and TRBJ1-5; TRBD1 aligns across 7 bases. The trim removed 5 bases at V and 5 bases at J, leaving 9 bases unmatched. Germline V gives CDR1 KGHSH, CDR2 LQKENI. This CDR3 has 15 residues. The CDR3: CASSSQTGTDQPQHF. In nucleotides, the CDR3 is TGTGCCAGCTCATCTCAGACAGGGACGGATCAGCCCCAGCATTTT.

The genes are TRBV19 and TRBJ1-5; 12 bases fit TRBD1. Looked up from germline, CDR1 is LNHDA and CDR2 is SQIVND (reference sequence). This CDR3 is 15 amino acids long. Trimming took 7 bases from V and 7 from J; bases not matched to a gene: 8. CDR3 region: CASTPAGTGGQPQHF. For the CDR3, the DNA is TGTGCCAGTACCCCCGCCGGGACAGGGGGCCAGCCCCAGCATTTT.

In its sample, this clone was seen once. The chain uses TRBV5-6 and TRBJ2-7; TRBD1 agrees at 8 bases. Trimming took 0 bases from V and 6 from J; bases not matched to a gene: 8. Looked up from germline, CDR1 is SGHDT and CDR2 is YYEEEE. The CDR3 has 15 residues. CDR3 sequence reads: CASSLAGDRLAEQYF. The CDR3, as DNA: TGTGCCAGCAGCTTGGCGGGGGACAGGTTGGCCGAGCAGTACTTC.

CDR3 residues: CASRKSAGETSYEQYF. CDR3 nucleotide sequence: TGTGCCAGCAGAAAATCCGCGGGGGAAACCTCCTACGAGCAGTACTTC. This sequence joins TRBV27 and TRBJ2-7; 7 nucleotides line up with TRBD2. This CDR3 has 16 amino acids. Germline values: CDR1 MNHEY, CDR2 SMNVEV (reference sequence). Trimming at V came to 6 bases and at J to 0 bases, leaving 11 bases not matched to a gene.

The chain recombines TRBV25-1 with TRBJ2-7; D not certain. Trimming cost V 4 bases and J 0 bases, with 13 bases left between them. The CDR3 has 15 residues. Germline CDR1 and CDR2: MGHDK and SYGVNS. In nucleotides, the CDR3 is TGTGCCAGCAGTGCTTACGGGTTGCCCTCCTACGAGCAGTACTTC. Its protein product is CASSAYGLPSYEQYF.

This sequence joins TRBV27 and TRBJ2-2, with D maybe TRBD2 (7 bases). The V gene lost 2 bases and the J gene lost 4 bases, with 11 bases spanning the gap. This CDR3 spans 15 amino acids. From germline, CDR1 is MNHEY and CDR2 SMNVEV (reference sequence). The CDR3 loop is CASSLAGAITGELFF. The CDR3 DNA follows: TGTGCCAGCAGTTTAGCGGGGGCGATCACCGGGGAGCTGTTTTTT.

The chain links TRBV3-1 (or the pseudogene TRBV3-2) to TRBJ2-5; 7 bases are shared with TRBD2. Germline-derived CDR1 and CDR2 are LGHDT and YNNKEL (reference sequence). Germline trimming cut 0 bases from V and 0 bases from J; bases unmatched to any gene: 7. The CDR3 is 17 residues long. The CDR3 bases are TGTGCCAGCAGCCAAGATCCGGCGGGAGTGTACCAAGAGACCCAGTACTTC. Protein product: CASSQDPAGVYQETQYF.

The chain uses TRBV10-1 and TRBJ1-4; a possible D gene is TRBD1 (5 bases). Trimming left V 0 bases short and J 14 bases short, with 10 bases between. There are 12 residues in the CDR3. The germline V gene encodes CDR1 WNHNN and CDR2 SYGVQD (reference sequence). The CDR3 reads CASSESRGHLFF. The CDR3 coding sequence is TGCGCCAGCAGTGAGTCTAGGGGTCACCTGTTTTTT.